This T cell receptor (beta chain) came from a study of T cell responses to AZD1222 COVID-19 vaccine. Study-level results: Spike-specific TCR depth and breadth grew after two AZD1222 doses. Possibly, clonal diversity was underestimated; donors were largely white British and included more females.

Doses given second, at about 4 or about 12 weeks, were pooled. In regard to this clone: What it binds is unknown.

Assay: immunoSEQ multiplex PCR; the TCRdb copy retains only in-frame clones and omits some. There are over 130,000 clones in the sample; 85% to 95% occur only once, and 3% to 4% lies in the top ten. This CDR3 is built from 16 residues. Germline CDR1 and CDR2: SGHKS and YYEKEE (reference sequence). V lost 2 bases and J 4 bases, leaving 16 bases between the germline ends. This specimen was peripheral blood, taken 28 days after the second AZD1222 dose. The chain is built from TRBV5-5 and TRBJ1-5, with D hard to call. The source is an adult who received the AZD1222 COVID-19 vaccine. The CDR3 here is CASSLLEARGNQPQHF. CDR3 nucleotides: TGTGCCAGCAGCTTATTGGAGGCCCGGGGAAATCAGCCCCAGCATTTT.